The TCR beta chain described here comes from a study of shared clonotypes between healthy human individuals. Background on the study: CD4 naive and CD4 memory each took three plates per donor, while CD8 naive took two and CD8 memory one.

Trimming cost V 3 bases and J 0 bases, with 9 bases left between them. CDR3 length equals 15 residues. CDR1 and CDR2 (germline): LNHDA, SQIVND (reference sequence). Notes on this clone: This CDR3 is also generated by other DNA sequences in the sample.

The healthy adult donors were HIV-negative and reported no recent acute infections or vaccinations. Original analysis: ImmunoSEQ junction-only sequences lacked quality scores, so their filtering differed. Assay: immunoSEQ multiplex PCR; the TCRdb copy retains only in-frame clones and omits some. Clone size and the V and J calls come from that table; the DNA yielded D and trimming. Found here are roughly 680,000 clones, over 60% of them singletons; the top ten hold under 2%. This chain links TRBV19 with TRBJ1-3; the D gene is possibly TRBD1 (6 bases). Sequenced sample: memory CD4+ T cells sorted from blood. The subset: CD45RA-negative fraction. This receptor was identified in a woman aged 25 to 39 in good health. The CDR3 DNA reads as TGTGCCAGTAGTATCCAGGGGAGCTCTGGAAACACCATATATTTT. Protein: CASSIQGSSGNTIYF. Complete variable domain (other parts from reference TRBV19 and TRBJ1-3): DGGITQSPKYLFRKEGQNVTLSCEQNLNHDAMYWYRQDPGQGLRLIYYSQIVNDFQKGDIAEGYSVSREKKESFPLTVTSAQKNPTAFYLCASSIQGSSGNTIYFGEGSWLTVV.